This T cell receptor (beta chain) was documented in a study of blood T cell repertoires in COVID-19. The CDR3 runs to 13 residues. Trimming took 5 bases from V and 3 from J, leaving 10 bases between them. The germline V gene encodes CDR1 SGHNT and CDR2 YENEEA. Seattle patients were enrolled during active infection and followed longitudinally. Some clones are missing from TCRdb's copy, which holds only in-frame ones; the method was immunoSEQ multiplex PCR. The sample holds about 180,000 clones; about 81% are singletons and the top ten take approximately 12%. This TCR derives from an elderly woman with COVID-19, enrolled during active disease. The chain uses TRBV11-3 and TRBJ2-5; D possibly corresponds to TRBD2 (6 bases). The material sequenced was peripheral blood. The chain's CDR3 is CASSRLGEETQYF. As DNA, the CDR3 is TGTGCCAGCAGCCGACTAGGGGAAGAGACCCAGTACTTC.